Included here is one T cell receptor (beta chain) sequence, with context. Seattle's cohort entered during active infection and was followed longitudinally. This record belongs to a study of blood T cell repertoires in COVID-19. The wider study: Whether acute or convalescent, the COVID-19 samples came from the United States, Italy and Spain.

Profiled with immunoSEQ multiplex PCR; TCRdb holds only in-frame clones, not every one. The repertoire has approximately 400,000 clones, more than 70% of them found once; the top ten carry approximately 12%. CDR3 length: 16 residues. CDR1 and CDR2 from the germline V gene are LGHNT and FRNRAP. The J segment lost 2 bases and the V segment lost 2 bases, leaving 6 bases of the junction unmatched. Sequenced input: peripheral blood. This receptor was obtained from a woman aged 45-60 years with COVID-19, enrolled during active disease. This sequence joins TRBV12-5 and TRBJ2-7, with 10 bases aligning to TRBD1. CDR3 DNA: TGTGCTAGTGGTTTGCCCCTGGGACAGGGGCCCTACGAGCAGTACTTC. Its protein product is CASGLPLGQGPYEQYF.